A single sample gave rise to the 21 T cell receptor beta chains below, sequenced in a study of cytomegalovirus exposure and HLA in healthy donors. Clones were read by immunoSEQ multiplex PCR, and TCRdb kept only the in-frame ones, dropping some. The sample lists more than 50,000 clones, around 94% occurring once. The sample taken for sequencing was PBMCs. Every receptor here comes from a man younger than 35 in good health and CMV-seronegative.

The V call is TRBV9, the J call TRBJ2-2; no clear D gene. From germline, CDR1 is SGDLS and CDR2 YYNGEE. Trimming stripped 0 bases from V and 7 bases from J, with 16 bases between. The CDR3 contains 16 residues. Written as DNA, the CDR3 is TGTGCCAGCAGCGTAGCCATCCCCCCAGGAAACGGGGAGCTGTTTTTT. Translated, it gives CASSVAIPPGNGELFF.

The rearrangement uses TRBV6-5 and TRBJ1-2, with D unclear. Germline V gene sequence: CDR1 MNHEY, CDR2 SVGAGI. This CDR3 comprises 12 residues. V was cut by 10 bases and J by 4 bases, with 13 bases left in between. CDR3 protein: CAIARPGYGYTF. For the CDR3, the DNA is TGTGCCATCGCCAGGCCCGGCTATGGCTACACCTTC.

The chain carries TRBV21-1 and TRBJ2-7; the DNA was not used to check the table's D call, TRBD1. TRBV21-1 is labeled a pseudogene. The CDR3 is 14 amino acids. This CDR3 is CASTTATKAYEQYF. The CDR3 DNA reads TGTGCCAGCACGACAGCCACCAAAGCCTACGAGCAGTACTTC.

This sequence joins TRBV28 and TRBJ2-3; the D gene is possibly TRBD1 (6 bases). The germline V gene has CDR1 MDHEN and CDR2 SYDVKM. This CDR3 has 12 residues. Trimming pared 3 bases from V and 9 bases from J, leaving 10 bases between. In nucleotides, the CDR3 is TGTGCCAGCAGTTTGAAGGACAGCACGCAGTATTTT. This codes for CASSLKDSTQYF.

The V and J genes are TRBV5-1 and TRBJ1-1; maybe TRBD1 (6 bases). CDR3 length: 14 amino acids. The germline V and J ends were trimmed by 2 bases and 5 bases, with 13 bases remaining between them. Germline CDR1 is SGHRS and CDR2 is YFSETQ. The CDR3 reads CASSLQGIVTEAFF. CDR3 DNA: TGCGCCAGCAGCTTACAGGGAATCGTGACTGAAGCTTTCTTT.

DNA of the CDR3: TGTGCCAGTACCAATATTCTAAGGGGGCAGAACACTGAAGCTTTCTTT. The encoded protein is CASTNILRGQNTEAFF. The chain carries TRBV19 and TRBJ1-1; TRBD1 matches at 7 bases. The CDR3 extends over 16 amino acids. V shed 7 bases and J 1 base; nucleotides not matched to a gene: 12. The germline gives CDR1 LNHDA, CDR2 SQIVND (reference sequence).

The V call is TRBV6-5, the J call TRBJ2-5; 11 bases are a match to TRBD2. Germline trimming cut 6 bases from V and 4 bases from J; bases unmatched to any gene: 4. The CDR3 sequence is 14 residues long. Germline CDR1 is MNHEY and CDR2 is SVGAGI. DNA for the CDR3: TGTGCCAGCAGCGGACTAGCGGGCCCAGAGACCCAGTACTTC. Translation gives CASSGLAGPETQYF.

V usage is TRBV7-2 and J usage is TRBJ2-3, with D possibly matching TRBD2 (5 bases). V lost 2 bases and J 6 bases, leaving 18 bases between the germline ends. The CDR3 sequence is 16 residues long. From germline, CDR1 is SGHTA and CDR2 FQGNSA. The CDR3 here is CASSLLSSGNGDTQYF. DNA of the CDR3: TGTGCCAGCAGCTTATTATCTTCCGGGAACGGGGATACGCAGTATTTT.

The chain has TRBV10-3 and TRBJ2-1, with D unresolved. The CDR3 totals 14 residues. Germline V lookup: CDR1 ENHRY, CDR2 SYGVKD. Trimming shortened V by 3 bases and J by 4 bases, and 10 bases separated the two germline ends. The CDR3, as DNA: TGTGCCATCAGTGATAGTATATCTTACAATGAGCAGTTCTTC. This encodes CAISDSISYNEQFF.

V usage is TRBV5-1 and J usage is TRBJ1-1; D ambiguous. The CDR3 consists of 12 residues. The ends were cut back, 6 bases at V and 0 bases at J, with 6 bases in the middle. CDR1 SGHRS and CDR2 YFSETQ come from the germline V gene. The CDR3 sequence: CASKSVNTEAFF. CDR3 coding DNA: TGCGCCAGCAAATCCGTGAACACTGAAGCTTTCTTT.

The rearrangement joins TRBV19 to TRBJ2-7, with 8 bases aligning to TRBD1. The CDR3 contains 15 residues. Trimming took 0 bases from V and 3 from J; bases not matched to a gene: 4. Germline V gene data show CDR1 as LNHDA and CDR2 as SQIVND (reference sequence). In nucleotides, the CDR3 is TGTGCCAGTAGTATAGATGGCAGGGGGCTCTACGAGCAGTACTTC. Amino acids: CASSIDGRGLYEQYF.

This chain uses TRBV27 with TRBJ1-2; 7 positions match TRBD1. V was clipped by 0 bases and J by 2 bases; unmatched bases: 9. This CDR3 is built from 17 residues. Germline lookup yields CDR1 MNHEY and CDR2 SMNVEV (reference sequence). The CDR3 spells CASSLSWGQTLNYGYTF. CDR3 nucleotide sequence: TGTGCCAGCAGTTTATCTTGGGGACAGACTCTCAACTATGGCTACACCTTC.

The chain links TRBV7-2 to TRBJ2-7, with D maybe TRBD1 (6 bases). CDR1 and CDR2 from the germline V gene are SGHTA and FQGNSA. Between the trimmed V and J ends, which lost 5 bases and 2 bases, there was a span of 13 bases. CDR3 length: 14 amino acids. CDR3 region: CASSPSGDAYEQYF. The CDR3 bases are TGTGCCAGCAGCCCCTCAGGGGACGCCTACGAGCAGTACTTC.

The chain is built from TRBV28 and TRBJ2-2; D may be TRBD2 (5 bases). Per the germline V gene, CDR1 is MDHEN and CDR2 is SYDVKM. The CDR3 covers 17 residues. Trimming pared 0 bases from V and 1 base from J, leaving 12 bases between. The CDR3 DNA is TGTGCCAGCAGTTTATGGGACGTAGCGTGGAACACCGGGGAGCTGTTTTTT. This translates into CASSLWDVAWNTGELFF.

The rearrangement uses TRBV29-1 and TRBJ2-3; D gene ambiguous. This CDR3 has 11 amino acids. The V and J ends lost 2 bases and 6 bases respectively, with 6 bases between them. Germline lookup yields CDR1 SQVTM and CDR2 ANQGSEA. CDR3 sequence: CSVENMDTQYF. CDR3 in DNA: TGCAGCGTTGAAAATATGGATACGCAGTATTTT.

V usage is TRBV15 and J usage is TRBJ1-4; TRBD1 matches 10 bases. The germline V gene encodes CDR1 LNHNV and CDR2 YYDKDF (reference sequence). J was trimmed by 6 bases and V by 0 bases; bases with no gene match: 4. The CDR3 totals 16 residues. The CDR3 sequence: CATSRDRGQGYEKLFF. The DNA for the CDR3 is TGTGCCACCAGCAGAGATCGGGGACAGGGGTATGAAAAACTGTTTTTT.

The chain joins TRBV6-5 to TRBJ1-5, with 7 bases matching TRBD1. Looked up from germline, CDR1 is MNHEY and CDR2 is SVGAGI. The CDR3 runs 14 residues. J was trimmed by 5 bases and V by 6 bases; bases with no gene match: 7. DNA for the CDR3: TGTGCCAGCAGCTACAGGGGCCTTGATCAGCCCCAGCATTTT. Protein sequence: CASSYRGLDQPQHF.

The sample holds one count of this clone. The chain combines TRBV18 with TRBJ2-3, with TRBD1 matching over 7 bases. The germline V gene encodes CDR1 KGHSH and CDR2 LQKENI. The CDR3 is 17 amino acids. Trimming took 0 bases from V and 6 from J; bases not matched to a gene: 12. The CDR3 coding sequence is TGTGCCAGCTCACCACCATTAGAGGGGGCGTTGGGGGATACGCAGTATTTT. Translating gives CASSPPLEGALGDTQYF. The whole variable domain, remainder taken from reference TRBV18 and TRBJ2-3, is NAGVMQNPRHLVRRRGQEARLRCSPMKGHSHVYWYRQLPEEGLKFMVYLQKENIIDESGMPKERFSAEFPKEGPSILRIQQVVRGDSAAYFCASSPPLEGALGDTQYFGPGTRLTVL.

With regard to this clone: The junction and the germline gene differ at one end; a read error may be behind it. The V and J genes are TRBV27 and TRBJ2-7; tentative D call: TRBD2 (6 bases). CDR1 and CDR2 from the germline V gene are MNHEY and SMNVEV (reference sequence). This CDR3 contains 14 residues. The CDR3 sequence is CASSFRLESYEQYF. The CDR3 coding sequence is TGTGCCAGCAGTTTCCGACTAGAATCCTATGAGCAGTACTTC.

The chain carries TRBV28 and TRBJ2-7; no clear D. CDR1 is MDHEN and CDR2 is SYDVKM in the germline V gene. The CDR3 spans 12 residues. V lost 6 bases and J 3 bases, leaving 9 bases between the germline ends. The CDR3, as DNA: TGTGCCAGCAGCTCCTCGGTCTACGAGCAGTACTTC. Translation gives CASSSSVYEQYF.

The chain joins TRBV6-4 to TRBJ2-1, with 11 positions matching TRBD2. The CDR3 has 15 amino acids. CDR1 is MRHNA, CDR2 SNTAGT, per germline. J was trimmed by 4 bases and V by 3 bases; bases with no gene match: 2. CDR3: CASSDRLAGYNEQFF. CDR3 bases: TGTGCCAGCAGTGATAGACTAGCGGGGTACAATGAGCAGTTCTTC.